This TCR beta chain was identified in a study of OX40 agonist ivuxolimab in advanced cancers. Study-level background: Patients were given ivuxolimab, an antibody that agonizes OX40 (CD134). One hepatocellular carcinoma and a couple of cutaneous melanoma patients partially responded.

Concerning this clone: Its antigen is still unknown.

General study results and limits: Doses of 0.1 to 3.0 mg/kg were accompanied by clonal expansion of CD4+ and CD8+ blood T cells by week 6. It was also the case that some nonresponders had low normalized T-cell clonal expansion.

Germline values: CDR1 SGHNT, CDR2 YENEEA. V was trimmed by 5 bases and J by 2 bases, leaving 24 bases between them. The CDR3 loop spans 18 amino acids. Data came from immunoSEQ multiplex PCR; TCRdb stores just in-frame clones and leaves some out. Of approximately 70,000 clones in the sample, around 90% were seen once. The V call is TRBV11-3, the J call TRBJ1-2, with TRBD1 as a possible D gene (5 bases). The sequenced sample was CD4+ or CD8+ T cells sorted from blood, obtained in a trial of the OX40 agonist ivuxolimab. This sequence was found in an adult with an advanced solid tumor such as melanoma, head and neck, liver or kidney cancer. CDR3 in amino acids: CASSPTNPRDHLNYGYTF. CDR3 DNA sequence: TGTGCCAGCAGCCCCACAAACCCCCGGGACCACCTGAACTATGGCTACACCTTC.